A selection of T cell receptor beta chains follows, all from one sample in a study of cytomegalovirus exposure and HLA in healthy donors. Profiled with immunoSEQ multiplex PCR; TCRdb holds only in-frame clones, not every one. The profile covers 75,000 or so clones, with roughly 72% appearing a single time and 22% taken by the ten largest. Sequenced input: PBMCs. Receptors were obtained from a woman in her 30s in good health and CMV-seropositive. Both conserved end residues are part of each CDR3. A D gene is named only where the DNA matches it firmly. Clone size is shown for a subset of rows, as once, few, many or a class of expanded clone.

j_call d_call v_call clone_size cdr3_nt cdr3_aa
TRBJ2-7 - TRBV19 - TGTGCCAGTAGTAGGGGCGGTGGGTTCCACGAGCAGTACTTC CASSRGGGFHEQYF
TRBJ2-7 - TRBV28 few TGTGCCAGCAGTTTATTGCCCCTCCGGGTACCCTACGAGCAGTACTTC CASSLLPLRVPYEQYF
TRBJ2-1 - TRBV5-1 - TGCGCCAGCAGCCCTCCCCTAGCAGGTGAGCAGTTCTTC CASSPPLAGEQFF
TRBJ2-7 - TRBV6-5 - TGTGCCAGCCGAGGGGGATACGAGCAGTACTTC CASRGGYEQYF
TRBJ1-1 - TRBV28 once TGTGCCAGCAGTCCATATCGGACAGTGAACACTGAAGCTTTCTTT CASSPYRTVNTEAFF
TRBJ2-7 - TRBV15 - TGTGCCACCAGCCCTGAGGCAGGGGCCTACGAGCAGTACTTC CATSPEAGAYEQYF
TRBJ2-2 - TRBV6-5 - TGTGCCACCCAGACAGTGAACACCGGGGAGCTGTTTTTT CATQTVNTGELFF
TRBJ2-7 - TRBV2 few TGTGCCAGCAGTGTCGGGAGAAGAACCTACGAGCAGTACTTC CASSVGRRTYEQYF
TRBJ2-1 TRBD2 TRBV7-2 - TGTGCCAGCAGCTCAGGGGCAAGCGGGAGGGCCAGGAATGAGCAGTTCTTC CASSSGASGRARNEQFF
TRBJ1-1 - TRBV6-5 - TGTGCCAGCAGTCATAACACTGAAGCTTTCTTT CASSHNTEAFF
TRBJ2-7 - TRBV29-1 - TGCAGAGGATGGGGCTTTTTGAGCTCCTACGAGCAGTACTTC CRGWGFLSSYEQYF
TRBJ2-7 TRBD2 TRBV7-7 - TGTGCTAGCAGCTTCGGGGAGGGCTCCTACGAGCAGTACTTC CASSFGEGSYEQYF
TRBJ1-5 TRBD1 TRBV28 - TGTGCCAGCAGTTTAATCTCTGGGGGGACAGGGGCTCAGCCCCAGCATTTT CASSLISGGTGAQPQHF
TRBJ2-3 - TRBV6-6 - TGTGCCACCCTTTATTCCCCTAGCACAGATACGCAGTATTTT CATLYSPSTDTQYF
TRBJ1-2 - TRBV6-4 few TGTGCCAGCAGCACCGGACAGACCTACACCTTC CASSTGQTYTF
TRBJ1-1 - TRBV9 - TGTGCCAGCAGCGTAGGCCCGGGGAACACTGAAGCTTTCTTT CASSVGPGNTEAFF
TRBJ1-2 TRBD1 TRBV2 - TGTGCCAGCAACCCGGACAGGGGGGCCTATGGCTACACCTTC CASNPDRGAYGYTF
TRBJ1-1 TRBD1 TRBV7-2 few TGTGCCAGCAGCGCAGACAGGGGGCGGGCTTTCTTT CASSADRGRAFF
TRBJ1-3 TRBD1 TRBV28 few TGTGCCAGCAATTCACAGGGGGAAGGAAACACCATATATTTT CASNSQGEGNTIYF
TRBJ2-1 TRBD2 TRBV4-1 - TGCGCCAGCAGCCTCGATAGCGGGAGTTTTTATGAGCAGTTCTTC CASSLDSGSFYEQFF
TRBJ2-7 - TRBV4-2 - TGTGCCAGCAGCCAAGCTCCCGGGGAGGTATCAACCCCCTACGAGCAGTACTTC CASSQAPGEVSTPYEQYF
TRBJ1-2 - TRBV30 - TGTGCCTGGAGTGCAACTCTTGATGCCTATGGCTACACCTTC CAWSATLDAYGYTF
TRBJ2-5 - TRBV11-2 many TGTGCCAGCAGCTTAGGAAGTCGACAGCCCGGGTACTTC CASSLGSRQPGYF
TRBJ1-4 - TRBV5-1 - TGCGCCAGCAGCTTGGCTCCTGCAACTAATGAAAAACTGTTTTTT CASSLAPATNEKLFF
TRBJ2-7 - TRBV7-9 - TGTGCCAGCAGCTTCAGCTCCTACGAGCAGTACTTC CASSFSSYEQYF
TRBJ1-1 TRBD1 TRBV30 few TGTGCCTGGACCGGACAGGGGATTGGCAACACTGAAGCTTTCTTT CAWTGQGIGNTEAFF
TRBJ1-5 - TRBV6-4 - TGTGCCAGCAGTCCCGGACGGGGTCAGCCCCAGCATTTT CASSPGRGQPQHF
TRBJ2-7 - TRBV4-2 - TGTGCCAGCAGCACGAGCGGAGCCTACGAGCAGTACTTC CASSTSGAYEQYF
TRBJ2-5 TRBD1 TRBV7-9 few TGTGCCAGCAGCCTACAACAGGGGCCCCAAGAGACCCAGTACTTC CASSLQQGPQETQYF
TRBJ1-2 TRBD1 TRBV4-3 - TGCGCCAGCAGCCACGCCGGGACAGGGGCCACCTATGGCTACACCTTC CASSHAGTGATYGYTF
TRBJ2-7 TRBD2 TRBV30 - TGTGCCTCAAGATCTAGCGGGAGTGGAACCGAGCAGTACTTC CASRSSGSGTEQYF
TRBJ1-2 - TRBV19 - TGTGCCAGTAGAAACAGGTGGCGAAAAGGCTACACCTTC CASRNRWRKGYTF
TRBJ2-1 TRBD1 TRBV7-9 - TGTGCCAGCAGCTTGGGGGACAGGGACCACAATGAGCAGTTCTTC CASSLGDRDHNEQFF
TRBJ2-1 TRBD2 TRBV7-8 many TGTGCCAGCAACCCTAGGAGCGGGACTTACAATGAGCAGTTCTTC CASNPRSGTYNEQFF
TRBJ2-5 - TRBV30 - TGTGCCTGGAGTTTTCCTACCCCCCAAGAGACCCAGTACTTC CAWSFPTPQETQYF
TRBJ2-7 TRBD1 TRBV28 - TGTGCCAGTAGGACAGGGGGGAGAGGCGAGCAGTACTTC CASRTGGRGEQYF
TRBJ2-3 - TRBV4-3 - TGCGCCAGCAGCCCGCTAGCCACCGATACGCAGTATTTT CASSPLATDTQYF
TRBJ2-3 - TRBV7-9 - TGTGCCAGCAGCCCCACGTGGGGCACGGATACGCAGTATTTT CASSPTWGTDTQYF
TRBJ1-5 - TRBV19 - TGTGCCAGTAGTATAGACAGGTGGGCGCCCCAGCATTTT CASSIDRWAPQHF
TRBJ1-2 - TRBV7-9 - TGTGCCAGCAGCTTAGAGGGAGCTGACTATGGCTACACCTTC CASSLEGADYGYTF
TRBJ2-3 TRBD2 TRBV7-2 - TGTGCCAGCAGCTTTAGTATAGCGACTAGCGGGAGCACAGATACGCAGTATTTT CASSFSIATSGSTDTQYF
TRBJ1-5 TRBD1 TRBV19 - TGTGCCAGTAGTGACACAGGGGATCAGCCCCAGCATTTT CASSDTGDQPQHF
TRBJ2-7 - TRBV7-9 - TGTGCCAGCAGCTTTCGCGGACCCGGGGACGAGCAGTACTTC CASSFRGPGDEQYF
TRBJ1-5 - TRBV2 - TGTGCCAGCAGGACAGCGCTAAATCAGCCCCAGCATTTT CASRTALNQPQHF
TRBJ2-1 TRBD2 TRBV5-1 - TGCGCCAGCAGAATAGCGGGAGAGTCCTACAATGAGCAGTTCTTC CASRIAGESYNEQFF
TRBJ2-4 - TRBV30 - TGTGCGGCAGGAGGTGACATTCAGTACTTC CAAGGDIQYF